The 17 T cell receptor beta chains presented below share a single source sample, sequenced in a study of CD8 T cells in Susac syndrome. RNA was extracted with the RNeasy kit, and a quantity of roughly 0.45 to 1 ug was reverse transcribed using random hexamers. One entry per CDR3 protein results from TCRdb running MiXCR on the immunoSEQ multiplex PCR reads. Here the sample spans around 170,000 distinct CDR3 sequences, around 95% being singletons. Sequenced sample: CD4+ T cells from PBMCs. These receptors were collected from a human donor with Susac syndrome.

The CDR3 spells CASSDTSGLNQPQHF. The CDR3 coding sequence is TGTGCCAGCAGTGATACTTCAGGGCTTAATCAGCCCCAGCATTTT. The V and J genes are TRBV28 and TRBJ1-5, with D maybe TRBD1 (5 bases). The germline V gene encodes CDR1 MDHEN and CDR2 SYDVKM. The CDR3 is 15 amino acids. V was clipped by 5 bases and J by 4 bases, with 15 bases between them.

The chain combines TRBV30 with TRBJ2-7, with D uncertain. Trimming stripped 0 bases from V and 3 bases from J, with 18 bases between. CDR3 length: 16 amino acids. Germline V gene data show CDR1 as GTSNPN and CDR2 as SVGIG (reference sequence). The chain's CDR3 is CAWSVLGLSRVYEQYF. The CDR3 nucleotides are TGTGCCTGGAGTGTATTGGGCCTCTCAAGGGTCTACGAGCAGTACTTC.

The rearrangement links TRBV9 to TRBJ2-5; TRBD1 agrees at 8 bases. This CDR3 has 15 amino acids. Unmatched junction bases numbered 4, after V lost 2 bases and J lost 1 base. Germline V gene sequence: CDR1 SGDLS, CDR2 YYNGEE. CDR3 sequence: CASSVGTGFQETQYF. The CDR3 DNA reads TGTGCCAGCAGCGTTGGGACAGGATTCCAAGAGACCCAGTACTTC. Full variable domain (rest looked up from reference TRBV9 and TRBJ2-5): DSGVTQTPKHLITATGQRVTLRCSPRSGDLSVYWYQQSLDQGLQFLIQYYNGEERAKGNILERFSAQQFPDLHSELNLSSLELGDSALYFCASSVGTGFQETQYFGPGTRLLVL.

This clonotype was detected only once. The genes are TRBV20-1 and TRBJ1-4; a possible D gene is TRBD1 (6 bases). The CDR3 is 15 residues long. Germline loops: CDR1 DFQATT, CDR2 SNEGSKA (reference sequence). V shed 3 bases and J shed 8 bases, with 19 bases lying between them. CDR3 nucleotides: TGCAGTGCTAGGGGGCACAGGGATGGCATGGAAAAACTGTTTTTT. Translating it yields CSARGHRDGMEKLFF.

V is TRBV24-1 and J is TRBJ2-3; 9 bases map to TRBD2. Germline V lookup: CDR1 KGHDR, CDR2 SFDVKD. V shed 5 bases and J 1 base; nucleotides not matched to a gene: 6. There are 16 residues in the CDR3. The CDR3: CATSAASGDGTDTQYF. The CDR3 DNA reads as TGTGCCACCAGTGCGGCTAGCGGGGATGGCACAGATACGCAGTATTTT.

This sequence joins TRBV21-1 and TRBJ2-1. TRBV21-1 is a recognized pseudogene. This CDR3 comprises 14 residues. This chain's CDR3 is CASSKDPRSGEQFF. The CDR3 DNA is TGTGCCAGCAGCAAAGATCCACGGTCTGGTGAGCAGTTCTTC.

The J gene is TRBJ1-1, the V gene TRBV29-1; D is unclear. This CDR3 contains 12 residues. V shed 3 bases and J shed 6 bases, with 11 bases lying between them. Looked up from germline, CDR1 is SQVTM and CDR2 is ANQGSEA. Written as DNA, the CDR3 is TGCAGCGTTGAGGGTAGGGTGGCTGAAGCTTTCTTT. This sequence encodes CSVEGRVAEAFF.

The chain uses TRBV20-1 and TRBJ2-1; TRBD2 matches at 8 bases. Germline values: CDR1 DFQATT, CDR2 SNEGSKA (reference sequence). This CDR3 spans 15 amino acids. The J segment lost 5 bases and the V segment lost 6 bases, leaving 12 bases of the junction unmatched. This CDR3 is CSAQSSGGVHNEQFF. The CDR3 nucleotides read TGCAGTGCCCAATCAAGCGGGGGAGTACACAATGAGCAGTTCTTC.

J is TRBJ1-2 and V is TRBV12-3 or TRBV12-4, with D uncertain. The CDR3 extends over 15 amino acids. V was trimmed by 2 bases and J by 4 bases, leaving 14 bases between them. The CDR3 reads CASSLFPRIFYGYTF. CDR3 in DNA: TGTGCCAGCAGTTTATTTCCTCGGATCTTCTATGGCTACACCTTC.

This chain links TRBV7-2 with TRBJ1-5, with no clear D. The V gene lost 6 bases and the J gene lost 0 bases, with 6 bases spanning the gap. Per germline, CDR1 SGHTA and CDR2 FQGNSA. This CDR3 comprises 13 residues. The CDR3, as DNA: TGTGCCAGCAGTATAGATAGCAATCAGCCCCAGCATTTT. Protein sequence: CASSIDSNQPQHF.

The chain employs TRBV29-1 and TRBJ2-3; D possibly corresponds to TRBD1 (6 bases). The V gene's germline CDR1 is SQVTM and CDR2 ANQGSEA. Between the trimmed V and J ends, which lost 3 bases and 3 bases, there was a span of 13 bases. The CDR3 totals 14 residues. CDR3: CSVDRTAKTDTQYF. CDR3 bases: TGCAGCGTTGACCGGACAGCTAAGACAGATACGCAGTATTTT.

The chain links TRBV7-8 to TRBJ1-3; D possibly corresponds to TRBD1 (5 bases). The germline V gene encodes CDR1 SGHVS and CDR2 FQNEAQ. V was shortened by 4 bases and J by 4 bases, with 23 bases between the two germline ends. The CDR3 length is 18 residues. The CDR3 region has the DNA TGTGCCAGCAGCTCAGGGTCTCCGAGGCTGGGGAGAGGAAACACCATATATTTT. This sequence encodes CASSSGSPRLGRGNTIYF.

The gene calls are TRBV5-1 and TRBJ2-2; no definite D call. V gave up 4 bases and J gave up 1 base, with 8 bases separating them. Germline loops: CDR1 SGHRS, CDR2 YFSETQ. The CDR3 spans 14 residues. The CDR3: CASSIDGNTGELFF. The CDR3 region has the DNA TGCGCCAGCAGCATCGACGGGAACACCGGGGAGCTGTTTTTT. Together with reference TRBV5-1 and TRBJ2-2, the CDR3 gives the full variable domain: KAGVTQTPRYLIKTRGQQVTLSCSPISGHRSVSWYQQTPGQGLQFLFEYFSETQRNKGNFPGRFSGRQFSNSRSEMNVSTLELGDSALYLCASSIDGNTGELFFGEGSRLTVL.

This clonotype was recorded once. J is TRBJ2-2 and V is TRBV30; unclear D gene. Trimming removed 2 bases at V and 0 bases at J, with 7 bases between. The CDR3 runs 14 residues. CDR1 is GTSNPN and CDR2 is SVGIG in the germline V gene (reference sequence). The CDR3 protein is CAWSRGPNTGELFF. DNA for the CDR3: TGTGCCTGGAGTCGAGGTCCGAACACCGGGGAGCTGTTTTTT.

In DNA, the CDR3 is TGTGCCAGCAGCACCGGGACAGCCTATAATTCACCCCTCCACTTT. It is translated as CASSTGTAYNSPLHF. The chain recombines TRBV7-2 with TRBJ1-6; 7 bases line up with TRBD1. The junction had 3 bases not matched to a gene; V was cut back by 5 bases and J by 2 bases. The germline V gene encodes CDR1 SGHTA and CDR2 FQGNSA. The CDR3 consists of 15 residues. The full variable domain, its missing parts supplied by reference TRBV7-2 and TRBJ1-6, is GAGVSQSPSNKVTEKGKDVELRCDPISGHTALYWYRQSLGQGLEFLIYFQGNSAPDKSGLPSDRFSAERTGGSVSTLTIQRTQQEDSAVYLCASSTGTAYNSPLHFGNGTRLTVT.

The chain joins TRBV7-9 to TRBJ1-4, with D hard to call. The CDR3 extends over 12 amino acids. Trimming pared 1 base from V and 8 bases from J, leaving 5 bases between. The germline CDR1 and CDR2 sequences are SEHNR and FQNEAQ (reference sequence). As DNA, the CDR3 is TGTGCCAGCAGCTTAGTTGTCGAAAAACTGTTTTTT. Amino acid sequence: CASSLVVEKLFF.

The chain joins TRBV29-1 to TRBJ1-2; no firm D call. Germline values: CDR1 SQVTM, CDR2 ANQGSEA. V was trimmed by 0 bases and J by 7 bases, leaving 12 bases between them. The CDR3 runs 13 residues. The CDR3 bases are TGCAGCGTTGAAGATTTATCCGGGGTTGGCTACACCTTC. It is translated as CSVEDLSGVGYTF.